The 10 T cell receptor beta chains presented below share a single source sample, sequenced in a study of blood T cell repertoires in COVID-19. Data came from immunoSEQ multiplex PCR; TCRdb stores just in-frame clones and leaves some out. The repertoire has a few hundred thousand clones, roughly 80% of them found once; the top ten carry around 5%. What was sequenced was PBMCs or T cells enriched from blood (not recorded which). These receptors all come from a man aged 35-49 years who had been exposed to COVID-19.

The V gene is TRBV29-1, the J gene TRBJ1-3; no reliable D call. The length of the CDR3 is 14 residues. Trimming took 4 bases from V and 0 from J, leaving 10 bases between them. The germline CDR1 and CDR2 sequences are SQVTM and ANQGSEA. CDR3 in DNA: TGCAGCGTTGCAGGAAAGAACTCTGGAAACACCATATATTTT. Encoded protein: CSVAGKNSGNTIYF.

This chain connects TRBV7-2 to TRBJ2-5, with 7 bases aligning to TRBD2. CDR1 is SGHTA and CDR2 is FQGNSA in the germline V gene. V shed 5 bases and J 2 bases; nucleotides not matched to a gene: 5. The CDR3 length is 14 residues. The CDR3 DNA is TGTGCCAGCAGCACTCTGGGGGGGCAAGAGACCCAGTACTTC. Encoded protein: CASSTLGGQETQYF.

The chain employs TRBV29-1 and TRBJ1-1; 7 bases are a match to TRBD1. Germline loops: CDR1 SQVTM, CDR2 ANQGSEA. The length of the CDR3 is 13 residues. Trimming took 6 bases from V and 5 from J; bases not matched to a gene: 9. CDR3 residues: CSVHGQAVTEAFF. In nucleotides, the CDR3 is TGCAGCGTGCACGGACAGGCCGTGACTGAAGCTTTCTTT.

The chain joins TRBV7-3 to TRBJ2-1; the D gene is possibly TRBD1 (6 bases). This CDR3 is 15 amino acids long. Germline CDR1 and CDR2: SGHTA and FQGTGA. Trimming shortened V by 4 bases and J by 9 bases, and 19 bases separated the two germline ends. The CDR3 region is CASSSIGRDTSEQFF. The CDR3 region has the DNA TGTGCCAGCAGCTCAATCGGCAGGGACACAAGTGAGCAGTTCTTC.

This rearrangement joins TRBV6-5 to TRBJ2-5, with 8 positions matching TRBD2. CDR1 MNHEY and CDR2 SVGAGI come from the germline V gene. With V trimmed by 2 bases and J by 4 bases, 9 bases remained unmatched. The CDR3 loop spans 16 amino acids. CDR3 bases: TGTGCCAGCAGTTACACCGGACTAGCAGGGGCAGAGACCCAGTACTTC. It is translated as CASSYTGLAGAETQYF.

V gene TRBV2 combines with J gene TRBJ1-2, with D possibly being TRBD1 (6 bases). Trimming stripped 8 bases from V and 4 bases from J, with 14 bases between. Looked up from germline, CDR1 is SNHLY and CDR2 is FYNNEI. This CDR3 is 13 amino acids long. The chain's CDR3 is CASLTGFGYGYTF. DNA of the CDR3: TGTGCCAGCCTAACAGGGTTCGGCTATGGCTACACCTTC.

In nucleotides, the CDR3 is TGTGCCATCAGTTCATTGGCCTCTTACAATGAGCAGTTCTTC. Its protein product is CAISSLASYNEQFF. The chain uses TRBV10-3 and TRBJ2-1; no definite D call. Germline V gene sequence: CDR1 ENHRY, CDR2 SYGVKD. The CDR3 runs to 14 residues. With 5 bases removed from V and 4 bases from J, the gap between germline ends came to 12 bases.

This clone was seen ten or more times. The V gene is TRBV5-1, the J gene TRBJ2-2; 9 nucleotides align to TRBD1. Trimming at V came to 0 bases and at J to 6 bases, leaving 3 bases not matched to a gene. Germline V gene data show CDR1 as SGHRS and CDR2 as YFSETQ. CDR3 length: 15 amino acids. The CDR3 spells CASSLGTGAAGELFF. The CDR3 DNA follows: TGCGCCAGCAGCTTGGGGACAGGGGCGGCCGGGGAGCTGTTTTTT.

The chain has TRBV3-1 (or the pseudogene TRBV3-2) and TRBJ1-2; 7 positions agree with TRBD1. Germline values: CDR1 LGHDT, CDR2 YNNKEL (reference sequence). J gave up 4 bases and V 3 bases, and 11 bases lay outside the gene matches. The CDR3 covers 16 residues. CDR3 DNA: TGTGCCAGCAGCCAGACAGGGCTCCTCGGGCTCTATGGCTACACCTTC. The encoded protein is CASSQTGLLGLYGYTF.

The V call is TRBV19, the J call TRBJ1-5; D unclear. The germline V and J ends were trimmed by 6 bases and 0 bases, with 12 bases remaining between them. This CDR3 contains 15 residues. Germline V gives CDR1 LNHDA, CDR2 SQIVND (reference sequence). The CDR3 here is CASSTNAYSNQPQHF. The CDR3 region has the DNA TGTGCCAGTAGCACGAATGCCTATAGCAATCAGCCCCAGCATTTT.